Here is one T cell receptor beta chain with its context. These data originate in a study of shared clonotypes between healthy human individuals. Study background: A couple of women and a few men aged 18 to 49 served as donors.

The length of the CDR3 is 14 residues. The ends lost 4 bases at V and 3 bases at J; junction bases unmatched: 3. From germline, CDR1 is MGHRA and CDR2 YSYEKL. CD8 cells classed as naive were CD45RO-negative and positively selected for CCR7, excluding terminally differentiated effector memory CD45RA+ cells. Execution of the assay was at deep level. Each sorted subset replicate got 200 ng genomic DNA, 25,000 to 35,000 genomes. Repertoires were generated with immunoSEQ multiplex PCR, while TCRdb's copy carries only in-frame clones and drops some. This table has nearly 2 million clones, approximately 95% appearing once.

The clonotype originates from a young man in good health. Sequences were obtained from naive CD8+ T cells sorted from blood. The chain recombines TRBV4-1 with TRBJ1-2; 9 bases are a match to TRBD1. The CDR3 region has the DNA TGCGCCAGCAGCCCTAGACAGGGGGACTATGGCTACACCTTC. It codes for CASSPRQGDYGYTF.